These 15 T cell receptor beta chains were sequenced from one sample in a study of CD8+ T cells in alopecia areata. Treatment of the sample: oral pan-JAK inhibitor, 5-10 mg twice daily. The authors extracted RNA and reverse transcribed it into cDNA as the sequencing template. Only in-frame clones appear in the TCRdb table, and some are missing; sequencing was by immunoSEQ multiplex PCR. The sample lists around 170,000 clones; around 51% were seen once. Sample: CD8+ T cells sorted from blood, taken at week 52, from a patient treated with tofacitinib. These TCRs come from a human donor with alopecia areata.

This clone was picked up a small number of times. The gene calls are TRBV6-5 and TRBJ2-1; possible D gene TRBD1, 5 bases. The germline gives CDR1 MNHEY, CDR2 SVGAGI. Deletions cut 0 bases from V and 2 bases from J, with 5 bases between. This CDR3 region has 14 residues. The CDR3 protein is CASSYSTAYNEQFF. DNA of the CDR3: TGTGCCAGCAGTTACTCGACAGCCTACAATGAGCAGTTCTTC.

CDR3 protein: CAWINRGTYEQYF. In DNA, the CDR3 is TGTGCCTGGATCAACAGGGGGACCTACGAGCAGTACTTC. V gene TRBV30 combines with J gene TRBJ2-7, with 8 positions matching TRBD1. The CDR3 runs to 13 residues. Germline CDR1 reads GTSNPN; CDR2 reads SVGIG (reference sequence). Germline trimming cut 4 bases from V and 2 bases from J; bases unmatched to any gene: 4.

This clone was observed a few times. J is TRBJ2-2 and V is TRBV9; no definite D call. The germline gives CDR1 SGDLS, CDR2 YYNGEE. The germline V and J ends were trimmed by 0 bases and 8 bases, with 8 bases remaining between them. CDR3 size: 13 residues. CDR3 sequence reads: CASSVATVGELFF. The CDR3 nucleotides read TGTGCCAGCAGCGTAGCAACAGTGGGGGAGCTGTTTTTT.

The chain combines TRBV7-9 with TRBJ2-7, with 7 bases identical to TRBD1. The junction had 3 bases not matched to a gene; V was cut back by 3 bases and J by 4 bases. CDR1 SEHNR and CDR2 FQNEAQ come from the germline V gene (reference sequence). This CDR3 has 13 residues. CDR3 protein: CASSFRTGYEQYF. CDR3 nucleotide sequence: TGTGCCAGCAGCTTTAGGACAGGTTACGAGCAGTACTTC.

V is TRBV15 and J is TRBJ2-1, with TRBD2 matching 7 bases. Germline lookup yields CDR1 LNHNV and CDR2 YYDKDF (reference sequence). The CDR3 has 13 amino acids. The V segment lost 8 bases and the J segment 0 bases; nucleotides outside the gene matches: 1. The CDR3 DNA sequence: TGTGCCACCGGCGGGGGCTCCTACAATGAGCAGTTCTTC. This translates into CATGGGSYNEQFF.

The V gene is TRBV6-5, the J gene TRBJ1-2, with 7 positions matching TRBD1. The CDR3 spans 15 residues. Trimming removed 3 bases from V and 3 bases from J; junction bases left unmatched: 7. Germline-derived CDR1 and CDR2 are MNHEY and SVGAGI. Here the CDR3 reads CASSYLDRAHYGYTF. The CDR3 DNA follows: TGTGCCAGCAGTTATCTCGACAGGGCCCACTATGGCTACACCTTC.

This clone was counted once. The chain joins TRBV6-5 to TRBJ1-1; D uncertain. V lost 2 bases, J lost 4 bases, and 11 bases lay in between. In germline, CDR1 is MNHEY, CDR2 SVGAGI. The CDR3 is made up of 14 amino acids. The CDR3 sequence: CASSYPEAGTEAFF. CDR3 nucleotides: TGTGCCAGCAGTTACCCCGAGGCCGGCACTGAAGCTTTCTTT.

The chain carries TRBV7-6 and TRBJ2-2; D is undetermined. The CDR3 runs 13 residues. V was shortened by 1 base and J by 7 bases, with 7 bases between the two germline ends. Germline lookup yields CDR1 SGHVS and CDR2 FNYEAQ. The CDR3 is CASSLEASGELFF. The CDR3 nucleotides are TGTGCCAGCAGCTTAGAGGCTAGCGGGGAGCTGTTTTTT.

This clone was observed a few times. The rearrangement uses TRBV18 and TRBJ1-1; D unresolved. V was trimmed by 0 bases and J by 0 bases, leaving 2 bases between them. The germline gives CDR1 KGHSH, CDR2 LQKENI. This CDR3 spans 13 amino acids. The CDR3 reads CASSPPLNTEAFF. The CDR3 DNA is TGTGCCAGCTCACCACCGTTGAACACTGAAGCTTTCTTT.

The chain employs TRBV2 and TRBJ1-1; no reliable D call. The CDR3 runs to 12 residues. Germline CDR1 reads SNHLY; CDR2 reads FYNNEI. V was trimmed by 6 bases and J by 8 bases, leaving 13 bases between them. CDR3: CASRGSGPEAFF. CDR3 nucleotides: TGTGCCAGCAGAGGCTCTGGCCCCGAAGCTTTCTTT.

The chain uses TRBV6-5 and TRBJ2-5, with D unresolved. The CDR3 consists of 14 residues. The germline V gene has CDR1 MNHEY and CDR2 SVGAGI. The ends were cut back, 5 bases at V and 0 bases at J, with 10 bases in the middle. The CDR3 loop is CASSRIGYQETQYF. Here the CDR3 DNA reads TGTGCCAGCAGTCGGATCGGGTACCAAGAGACCCAGTACTTC.

The chain is built from TRBV7-9 and TRBJ1-5; 7 bases map to TRBD1. Germline V gene data show CDR1 as SEHNR and CDR2 as FQNEAQ (reference sequence). V lost 5 bases and J lost 2; bases outside the gene matches: 3. The length of the CDR3 is 14 residues. CDR3: CASSQGTGNQPQHF. DNA for the CDR3: TGTGCCAGCAGCCAGGGGACAGGCAATCAGCCCCAGCATTTT.

The chain is built from TRBV20-1 and TRBJ2-5; D may be TRBD1 (5 bases). Gene TRBJ2-7 matches the end of the DNA better, so the J call may be wrong. The CDR3 is 11 residues long. CDR1 and CDR2 from the germline V gene are DFQATT and SNEGSKA (reference sequence). The CDR3 loop reads CSAKGQYEQYF. The CDR3 nucleotides are TGCAGTGCAAAGGGGCAGTACGAGCAGTACTTC.

The V gene is TRBV13, the J gene TRBJ1-2; D might be TRBD1 (5 bases). The V end was cut by 5 bases, the J end by 8 bases, with 21 bases between. The CDR3 totals 15 residues. Germline V lookup: CDR1 PRHDT, CDR2 FYEKMQ (reference sequence). CDR3 sequence reads: CASSLSGTPLGGYTF. CDR3 DNA: TGTGCCAGCAGCCTCTCCGGGACCCCCCTTGGGGGCTACACCTTC.

This rearrangement joins TRBV5-4 to TRBJ1-4; D is possibly TRBD1 (5 bases). CDR1 SGHNT and CDR2 YYREEE come from the germline V gene (reference sequence). The CDR3 runs to 14 residues. V lost 5 bases to trimming and J lost 2 bases, with 10 bases between them. The CDR3 loop reads CASSVGRTNEKLFF. Written as DNA, the CDR3 is TGTGCCAGCAGTGTGGGGCGGACTAATGAAAAACTGTTTTTT. The complete variable domain, with remaining parts taken from reference TRBV5-4 and TRBJ1-4, reads ETGVTQSPTHLIKTRGQQVTLRCSSQSGHNTVSWYQQALGQGPQFIFQYYREEENGRGNFPPRFSGLQFPNYSSELNVNALELDDSALYLCASSVGRTNEKLFFGSGTQLSVL.